These 19 T cell receptor beta chains were all obtained from the same sample, sequenced in a study of early T cells in non-severe SARS-CoV-2 infection. One entry per CDR3 protein, called by TCRdb with MiXCR from the 5' RACE reads. The sample consists of about 61,000 distinct CDR3 sequences, approximately 9% of them appearing once. The sequenced sample was whole blood. The source is an adult who was a healthcare worker with PCR-confirmed SARS-CoV-2 infection or an uninfected control (not recorded which).

In its sample, this clonotype was seen many times. This rearrangement joins TRBV3-1 to TRBJ1-5; D is undetermined. This CDR3 comprises 14 residues. CDR1 is LGHDT, CDR2 YNNKEL, per germline (reference sequence). Deletions cut 5 bases from V and 6 bases from J, with 14 bases between. The CDR3 DNA follows: TGTGCCAGCAGCTGGGGTAGTATTGGTCAGCCCCAGCATTTT. It encodes CASSWGSIGQPQHF.

This clonotype was seen a few times. In DNA form, the CDR3 reads TGTGCCAGCAGCTTAGGGCAGGGGTATAATTCACCCCTCCACTTT. Residues: CASSLGQGYNSPLHF. This chain links TRBV7-8 with TRBJ1-6; tentative D call: TRBD1 (6 bases). CDR3 length: 15 amino acids. V was cut by 1 base and J by 4 bases, with 8 bases left in between. Germline CDR1 and CDR2: SGHVS and FQNEAQ.

This clonotype has just a few counts. The chain combines TRBV5-6 with TRBJ1-2; D perhaps matches TRBD1 (5 bases). Germline values: CDR1 SGHDT, CDR2 YYEEEE. V was cut by 3 bases and J by 3 bases, with 9 bases left in between. This CDR3 is built from 13 residues. CDR3 residues: CASSSQGDYGYTF. The CDR3 DNA reads as TGTGCCAGCAGCTCGCAGGGAGACTATGGCTACACCTTC.

The chain uses TRBV11-2 and TRBJ2-3, with D possibly being TRBD1 (6 bases). V gave up 5 bases and J gave up 5 bases, with 14 bases separating them. Germline V gene lookup returns CDR1 SGHAT and CDR2 FQNNGV. The CDR3 has 14 amino acids. CDR3 sequence: CASSPKTGKDTQYF. The CDR3 nucleotides are TGTGCCAGCAGCCCGAAGACAGGAAAAGATACGCAGTATTTT.

This clonotype was observed a few times. The genes are TRBV10-1 and TRBJ2-5, with 8 positions matching TRBD1. The CDR3 is 15 amino acids. From germline, CDR1 is WNHNN and CDR2 SYGVQD (reference sequence). Trimming cost V 4 bases and J 2 bases; bases outside gene matches: 6. CDR3 residues: CASSGAGTGQETQYF. The CDR3 DNA reads as TGCGCCAGCAGTGGAGCCGGGACAGGACAAGAGACCCAGTACTTC.

CDR3 residues: CASSLNPDSTDTQYF. The CDR3 coding sequence is TGTGCCAGCAGCTTGAATCCAGATAGCACAGATACGCAGTATTTT. V and J are TRBV5-6 and TRBJ2-3; D uncertain. V was clipped by 1 base and J by 0 bases, with 9 bases between them. This CDR3 region has 15 residues. Germline CDR1 is SGHDT and CDR2 is YYEEEE.

This clonotype was found a few times. J is TRBJ2-5 and V is TRBV10-1; 7 bases line up with TRBD2. Germline V gene sequence: CDR1 WNHNN, CDR2 SYGVQD (reference sequence). V gave up 6 bases and J gave up 5 bases; unmatched junction bases: 6. This CDR3 spans 13 amino acids. The CDR3 here is CASSQGLGETQYF. In DNA form, the CDR3 reads TGCGCCAGCAGCCAAGGACTAGGGGAGACCCAGTACTTC.

This clonotype has just a few counts. The chain combines TRBV6-2 or TRBV6-3 with TRBJ1-2; D is unclear. CDR3 size: 12 residues. V lost 7 bases, J lost 2 bases, and 8 bases lay in between. The germline CDR1 and CDR2 sequences are MNHEY and SVGEGT. CDR3 sequence: CASKDGNYGYTF. The CDR3 region has the DNA TGTGCCAGCAAGGACGGAAACTATGGCTACACCTTC.

The table lists this clonotype with many counts. V gene TRBV29-1 combines with J gene TRBJ1-1, with 9 bases fitting TRBD1. The junction had 12 bases not matched to a gene; V was cut back by 6 bases and J by 4 bases. The CDR3 length is 15 residues. CDR1 and CDR2 from the germline V gene are SQVTM and ANQGSEA. CDR3 in DNA: TGCAGCGTCGTGTACAGGGGGCGGAATGGCACTGAAGCTTTCTTT. Translating gives CSVVYRGRNGTEAFF.

This clonotype was counted between two and nine times. The V and J genes are TRBV21-1 and TRBJ2-5; the table names TRBD1, a call not compared with the DNA. TRBV21-1 is listed as a pseudogene. This CDR3 is built from 16 residues. The DNA of the CDR3 is TGTGCCAGCAGCAACACATTACCGGACAGGCAAGAGACCCAGTACTTC. This gives the protein CASSNTLPDRQETQYF.

CDR3 in DNA: TGCGCCAGCAGTCTGGACAGTGAATATGAAGCTTTCTTT. Its translation: CASSLDSEYEAFF. The rearrangement links TRBV4-1 to TRBJ1-1; perhaps TRBD1 as D (6 bases). The V gene's germline CDR1 is MGHRA and CDR2 YSYEKL. V was trimmed by 6 bases and J by 7 bases, leaving 15 bases between them. There are 13 residues in the CDR3.

The rearrangement joins TRBV20-1 to TRBJ1-6; TRBD1 might be the D (5 bases). Germline CDR1 is DFQATT and CDR2 is SNEGSKA (reference sequence). V gave up 1 base and J gave up 13 bases, with 14 bases separating them. The CDR3 extends over 13 amino acids. CDR3 in amino acids: CSARGGELQPLHF. DNA for the CDR3: TGCAGTGCTAGAGGGGGGGAGCTTCAGCCCCTCCACTTT.

This clonotype was detected a few times. The chain links TRBV4-2 to TRBJ2-1; 11 bases agree with TRBD2. CDR3 length: 15 residues. The ends lost 1 base at V and 12 bases at J; junction bases unmatched: 8. Germline V CDR1 and CDR2: LGHNA, YNFKEQ. The CDR3 spells CASSQVLAGVSRQFF. CDR3 coding DNA: TGTGCCAGCAGCCAAGTACTAGCGGGGGTCTCGAGGCAGTTCTTC.

This clonotype occurred many times. The chain has TRBV20-1 and TRBJ2-2, with D unresolved. Trimming shortened V by 5 bases and J by 7 bases, and 17 bases separated the two germline ends. Germline CDR1 is DFQATT and CDR2 is SNEGSKA (reference sequence). The CDR3 runs 14 residues. The CDR3 nucleotides are TGCAGTGCTCTGGGCCCCGTGGTTTTCGGGGAGCTGTTTTTT. Translation gives CSALGPVVFGELFF.

This clonotype came up a few times. CDR3 sequence: CASTKHPGQGGYGYTF. CDR3 DNA: TGTGCCAGCACCAAGCACCCGGGACAGGGCGGCTATGGCTACACCTTC. The rearrangement joins TRBV7-2 to TRBJ1-2; 9 positions match TRBD1. Germline-derived CDR1 and CDR2 are SGHTA and FQGNSA. V trimming: 7 bases; J trimming: 4 bases; junction bases outside the gene matches: 13. This CDR3 contains 16 residues.

This clonotype was picked up many times. The chain has TRBV18 and TRBJ2-2, with D unresolved. Germline loops: CDR1 KGHSH, CDR2 LQKENI. Trimming cost V 0 bases and J 1 base, with 15 bases left between them. The CDR3 is made up of 18 amino acids. The CDR3 DNA reads TGTGCCAGCTCACCACCCATCTTGTCCGTTCTGAACACCGGGGAGCTGTTTTTT. Translation gives CASSPPILSVLNTGELFF.

This clonotype turned up a few times. The chain recombines TRBV3-1 with TRBJ2-2; a weak D match, TRBD2 (7 bases). The length of the CDR3 is 17 residues. The V end lost 1 base, the J end lost 3 bases, and 15 bases lay between the germline ends. Germline V lookup: CDR1 LGHDT, CDR2 YNNKEL (reference sequence). CDR3 DNA sequence: TGTGCCAGCAGCCAAGCCGCCGGGGGGCCACACACCGGGGAGCTGTTTTTT. As protein: CASSQAAGGPHTGELFF.

V is TRBV18 and J is TRBJ2-3, with D possibly matching TRBD2 (6 bases). The CDR3 loop spans 13 amino acids. CDR1 and CDR2 (germline): KGHSH, LQKENI. V was trimmed by 6 bases and J by 1 base, leaving 8 bases between them. The CDR3 sequence is CASSGGGTDTQYF. The CDR3, as DNA: TGTGCCAGCTCTGGAGGGGGCACAGATACGCAGTATTTT.

This clonotype was picked up many times. The rearrangement uses TRBV6-5 and TRBJ2-5, with D possibly matching TRBD2 (5 bases). V dropped 2 bases and J dropped 4 bases, with 17 bases sitting between them. This CDR3 is built from 16 residues. Germline V gene sequence: CDR1 MNHEY, CDR2 SVGAGI. The CDR3 loop reads CASSYIAGVSTETQYF. In DNA, the CDR3 is TGTGCCAGCAGTTACATCGCCGGGGTTAGCACAGAGACCCAGTACTTC.